Listed below are T cell receptor beta chains from one sample, sequenced in a study of sequential checkpoint blockade in melanoma. The method was immunoSEQ multiplex PCR; TCRdb's version includes in-frame clones alone and lacks a portion of them. The repertoire holds around 15,000 clones, with 85% to 95% as singletons. The specimen comprised CD8+ T cells sorted from blood (inferred from file names), sampled from a patient given nivolumab and ipilimumab in sequence. These receptors all come from a human donor with melanoma. The CDR3 runs from the conserved cysteine through the conserved F or W. Each record gives: CDR3 protein, CDR3 DNA, D gene, V gene, J gene, clone size. The D gene is left open where the match is weak. Clone size, where shown, is once, few, many, or a class for clones that have expanded.

CDR3 protein: CASSPHGPEGQPQHF
CDR3 DNA: TGTGCCAGCAGCCCCCACGGCCCGGAGGGGCAGCCCCAGCATTTT
D gene: NA
V gene: TRBV6-4
J gene: TRBJ1-5
clone size: NA

CDR3 protein: CASTYTPGGSGNTIYF
CDR3 DNA: TGTGCCAGCACCTATACTCCCGGGGGCTCTGGAAACACCATATATTTT
D gene: NA
V gene: TRBV7-9
J gene: TRBJ1-3
clone size: NA

CDR3 protein: CASSQPGQGGWGTEAFF
CDR3 DNA: TGTGCCAGCAGTCAACCGGGACAGGGCGGTTGGGGCACTGAAGCTTTCTTT
D gene: TRBD1
V gene: TRBV28
J gene: TRBJ1-1
clone size: NA

CDR3 protein: CLILNTEAFF
CDR3 DNA: TGCCTAATATTGAACACTGAAGCTTTCTTT
D gene: NA
V gene: TRBV20-1
J gene: TRBJ1-1
clone size: NA

CDR3 protein: CASSYQGGQPQHF
CDR3 DNA: TGTGCCAGCAGTTACCAGGGAGGTCAGCCCCAGCATTTT
D gene: NA
V gene: TRBV6-5
J gene: TRBJ1-5
clone size: NA

CDR3 protein: CARSSIRDREWVNQPQHF
CDR3 DNA: TGTGCCAGAAGCTCTATCCGGGACAGGGAATGGGTCAATCAGCCCCAGCATTTT
D gene: NA
V gene: TRBV7-5
J gene: TRBJ1-5
clone size: NA

CDR3 protein: CASSRPGYNQPQHF
CDR3 DNA: TGTGCCAGCTCCAGGCCAGGGTACAATCAGCCCCAGCATTTT
D gene: NA
V gene: TRBV4-2
J gene: TRBJ1-5
clone size: NA

CDR3 protein: CSVEGQGGNTEAFF
CDR3 DNA: TGCAGCGTTGAAGGGCAGGGGGGGAACACTGAAGCTTTCTTT
D gene: TRBD1
V gene: TRBV29-1
J gene: TRBJ1-1
clone size: NA

CDR3 protein: CAWSVGQGVQPQHF
CDR3 DNA: TGTGCCTGGAGTGTAGGACAGGGGGTTCAGCCCCAGCATTTT
D gene: TRBD1
V gene: TRBV30
J gene: TRBJ1-5
clone size: NA

CDR3 protein: CASSLRTGYYEQYF
CDR3 DNA: TGTGCCAGCAGTTTGAGGACAGGATACTACGAGCAGTACTTC
D gene: TRBD1
V gene: TRBV28
J gene: TRBJ2-7
clone size: NA

CDR3 protein: CATSPSADSSYEQYF
CDR3 DNA: TGTGCCACCAGCCCGTCTGCCGACAGCTCCTACGAGCAGTACTTC
D gene: NA
V gene: TRBV15
J gene: TRBJ2-7
clone size: NA

CDR3 protein: CASSFYTGQTVTYEQYF
CDR3 DNA: TGCGCCAGCAGCTTCTATACGGGACAGACGGTGACCTACGAGCAGTACTTC
D gene: TRBD1
V gene: TRBV4-1
J gene: TRBJ2-7
clone size: NA

CDR3 protein: CASSLRRSRLNTEAFF
CDR3 DNA: TGTGCCAGCAGTCTCAGGCGCTCCAGACTGAACACTGAAGCTTTCTTT
D gene: NA
V gene: TRBV28
J gene: TRBJ1-1
clone size: once

CDR3 protein: CASSDQQGAGNEKLFF
CDR3 DNA: TGTGCCAGCAGTGATCAACAGGGGGCGGGAAATGAAAAACTGTTTTTT
D gene: TRBD1
V gene: TRBV6-4
J gene: TRBJ1-4
clone size: NA